The T cell receptor (beta chain) described here comes from a study of T cells in Graves' hyperthyroidism and ophthalmopathy. The trim removed 3 bases at V and 2 bases at J, leaving 1 base unmatched. The CDR3 consists of 15 residues. Germline values: CDR1 SEHNR, CDR2 FQNEAQ (reference sequence). This clonotype was seen a handful of times. Ophthalmopathy in the patients scored at least 3 on Clinical Activity Score and at least 4 on NOSPECS grade, lasting under 3 months. Diagnostic assessment was based on clinical symptoms, serum thyroxine and TRAb, thyroid ultrasound and orbital computed tomography. Fresh 10 ml peripheral blood yielded PBMCs. TCR beta CDR3 regions were amplified from RNA transcripts. RT-PCR in the first round (using the HTBI primer set) targeted the TCR CDR3. TCRdb re-analysed the multiplex PCR reads in MiXCR, keeping a single row per CDR3 protein. This table has about 640,000 distinct CDR3 sequences, more than 20% appearing once.

The chain recombines TRBV7-9 with TRBJ2-1, with 10 positions matching TRBD2. Sequencing was carried out using blood. This sequence originates from a man aged 25 to 40 with Graves' ophthalmopathy. The chain's CDR3 is CASSFSGGTYNEQFF. CDR3 nucleotide sequence: TGTGCCAGCAGCTTTAGCGGGGGGACCTACAATGAGCAGTTCTTC.